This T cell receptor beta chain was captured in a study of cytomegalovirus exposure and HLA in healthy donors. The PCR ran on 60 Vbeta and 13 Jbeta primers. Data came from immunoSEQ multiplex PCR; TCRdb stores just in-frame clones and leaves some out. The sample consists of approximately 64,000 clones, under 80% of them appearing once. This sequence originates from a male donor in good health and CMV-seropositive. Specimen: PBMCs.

CDR3 protein: CSADGDNNYGYTF. DNA for the CDR3: TGCAGCGCCGATGGGGACAATAACTATGGCTACACCTTC. The V call is TRBV29-1, the J call TRBJ1-2; tentatively, D is TRBD1 (6 bases). Trimming pared 7 bases from V and 1 base from J, leaving 13 bases between. CDR1 and CDR2 (germline): SQVTM, ANQGSEA. The CDR3 has 13 residues. The full variable domain, completed using reference TRBV29-1 and TRBJ1-2, is SAVISQKPSRDICQRGTSLTIQCQVDSQVTMMFWYRQQPGQSLTLIATANQGSEATYESGFVIDKFPISRPNLTFSTLTVSNMSPEDSSIYLCSADGDNNYGYTFGSGTRLTVV.